This TCR beta chain was captured by sequencing in a study of OX40 agonist ivuxolimab in advanced cancers. Overall study: Across the patients, intravenous ivuxolimab was delivered every 2 weeks at 0.01 to 10 mg/kg.

Trimming cost V 5 bases and J 0 bases; bases outside gene matches: 5. The CDR3 length is 16 residues. The V gene's germline CDR1 is KGHSH and CDR2 LQKENI. TCRdb keeps only in-frame clones here, not all; method: immunoSEQ multiplex PCR. The sample includes some 16,000 clones, roughly 90% of them seen just once. This clone was detected once. The receptor was derived from an adult with an advanced solid tumor such as melanoma, head and neck, liver or kidney cancer. The chain uses TRBV18 and TRBJ1-1, with 11 bases identical to TRBD1. Source: CD4+ or CD8+ T cells sorted from blood, taken in a trial of the OX40 agonist ivuxolimab. The CDR3 coding sequence is TGTGCCAGCTCATCCGGGACAGGGGGATTGAACACTGAAGCTTTCTTT. It specifies CASSSGTGGLNTEAFF. Together with reference TRBV18 and TRBJ1-1, the CDR3 gives the full variable domain: NAGVMQNPRHLVRRRGQEARLRCSPMKGHSHVYWYRQLPEEGLKFMVYLQKENIIDESGMPKERFSAEFPKEGPSILRIQQVVRGDSAAYFCASSSGTGGLNTEAFFGQGTRLTVV.